This is a list of T cell receptor beta chains from one sample in a study of T cells in Graves' hyperthyroidism and ophthalmopathy. TCRdb fed the multiplex PCR reads into MiXCR, producing one record per CDR3 protein. The sample lists around 520,000 distinct CDR3 sequences; about 14% were seen once. The sequenced sample consisted of blood. Receptors originate from a woman in her forties with Graves' hyperthyroidism. The CDR3 runs from the conserved cysteine through the conserved F or W. D genes are given only for firm matches. Not all rows give a size; the values are once, few, many and, for expanded clones, a class.

clone_size d_call j_call v_call cdr3_nt cdr3_aa
- - TRBJ1-2 TRBV6-2/TRBV6-3 TGTGCCAGCAGTTACTCGATGTACGGCTATGGCTACACCTTC CASSYSMYGYGYTF
- TRBD2 TRBJ2-7 TRBV6-9 TGTGCCAGCAGTTACTCCGCCAAGACTAGCGGGAGGGCTGTTAACGAGCAGTACTTC CASSYSAKTSGRAVNEQYF
- TRBD1 TRBJ1-4 TRBV28 TGTGCCAGCAGCCAGGACAGGGTTAATGAAAAACTGTTTTTT CASSQDRVNEKLFF
many TRBD1 TRBJ1-2 TRBV13 TGTGCCAGCAGCTGGGGGGACAGCGAGGGGGGCTACACCTTC CASSWGDSEGGYTF
- - TRBJ2-7 TRBV7-9 TGTGCCAGCAGCTTAGCAGGGATCGGTGTAAACGAGCAGTACTTC CASSLAGIGVNEQYF
many TRBD2 TRBJ2-1 TRBV9 TGTGCCAGCAGCGTAGCCGGACTAGTGTACAATGAGCAGTTCTTC CASSVAGLVYNEQFF
many - TRBJ2-7 TRBV14 TGTGCCAGCAGCCAAACGATGGGAGGCGAGCAGTACTTC CASSQTMGGEQYF
many TRBD2 TRBJ2-6 TRBV7-6 TGTGCCAGCAGCCGTAGCGGGACAGGGGCCAACGTCCTGACTTTC CASSRSGTGANVLTF
- - TRBJ2-7 TRBV20-1 TGCAGTGGGCGGGCAGAGACCTACGAGCAGTACTTC CSGRAETYEQYF
many - TRBJ1-1 TRBV6-1 TGTGCCAGCAGGCCCTTGGACGTCGGATATGAAGCTTTCTTT CASRPLDVGYEAFF
few TRBD2 TRBJ2-1 TRBV29-1 TGCAGCGTTGTAGATATTCGGCGGGGGAGGAATGAGCAGTTCTTC CSVVDIRRGRNEQFF
- TRBD2 TRBJ2-1 TRBV10-3 TGTGCCATCAGAACGGGACTAGCCTCGGATGAGCAGTTCTTC CAIRTGLASDEQFF
- TRBD2 TRBJ2-1 TRBV5-4 TGTGCCAGCAGCTTGGGGGTAGCGGGATTGAATGAGCAGTTCTTC CASSLGVAGLNEQFF
- - TRBJ2-7 TRBV5-1 TGCGCCAGCAGCTTGGGTGGGGGGGCTGTTCGCTACGAGCAGTACTTC CASSLGGGAVRYEQYF
- - TRBJ1-3 TRBV6-1 TGTGCCAGCAGCTCCCCCTCGGGGAGCTCTGGAAACACCATATATTTT CASSSPSGSSGNTIYF
few - TRBJ1-1 TRBV29-1 TGCAGCGTCCAACCACGTGATAACACTGAAGCTTTCTTT CSVQPRDNTEAFF
- - TRBJ2-7 TRBV19 TGTGCCAGTAGTCGAGTTTCCTACGAGCAGTACTTC CASSRVSYEQYF
few - TRBJ1-1 TRBV9 TGTGCCAGCAGCGCCATTCGAGAGAGCACTGAAGCTTTCTTT CASSAIRESTEAFF
many TRBD2 TRBJ2-1 TRBV11-2 TGTGCCAGCAGCTTTTTGCGGACTAGCAGTCTTATTGAGCAGTTCTTC CASSFLRTSSLIEQFF
many - TRBJ2-7 TRBV20-1 TGCAGTGCTAGTTTAGGGAACTACGAGCAGTACTTC CSASLGNYEQYF
once - TRBJ2-3 TRBV3-1 TGTGCCAGCAGCCAAATGGCGCCAGATACGCAGTATTTT CASSQMAPDTQYF
- TRBD1 TRBJ1-5 TRBV5-1 TGCGCCAGCACCAGGGGGCCAGGGGAAAATCAGCCCCAGCATTTT CASTRGPGENQPQHF
many - TRBJ1-1 TRBV7-9 TGTGCCAGCAGCTTAAGTAGTGAAGCTTTCTTT CASSLSSEAFF
few TRBD1 TRBJ1-1 TRBV7-9 TGTGCCAGCAGCATTCAGGGGGCGGGATGGACTGAAGCTTTCTTT CASSIQGAGWTEAFF
few TRBD1 TRBJ2-7 TRBV5-1 TGCGCCAGCAGCTTGGGTGAGGGGGCGCGCGACGAGCAGTACTTC CASSLGEGARDEQYF
- - TRBJ2-7 TRBV7-8 TGTGCCAGCAGCAATGGGCTCTACGAGCAGTACTTC CASSNGLYEQYF
many - TRBJ1-6 TRBV2 TGTGCCAGCAGTGAATTGGTTAGCTACTCCTATAATTCACCCCTCCACTTT CASSELVSYSYNSPLHF
many TRBD2 TRBJ2-1 TRBV5-1 TGCGCCAGCAGCCCCCTGACTAGCGGGAGATTGAATGAGCAGTTCTTC CASSPLTSGRLNEQFF
few - TRBJ1-1 TRBV24-1 TGTGCCACCAGTGCGGGACCGAACACTGAAGCTTTCTTT CATSAGPNTEAFF
many - TRBJ1-2 TRBV30 TGTGCCTGGAGCGTCGGGACACTTACTAACTATGGCTACACCTTC CAWSVGTLTNYGYTF
- TRBD2 TRBJ2-7 TRBV11-2 TGTGCCAGCAGCCCATCCTCGGGACTAGCGGGAGGGCCGAACGAGCAGTACTTC CASSPSSGLAGGPNEQYF
- - TRBJ2-3 TRBV3-1 TGTGCCAGCAGCCAACGCCCGATCAGCACAGATACGCAGTATTTT CASSQRPISTDTQYF
- - TRBJ1-1 TRBV4-1 TGCGCCAGCAGCCAAGATCCCGGGGGTGCGGCTGAAGCTTTCTTT CASSQDPGGAAEAFF
many - TRBJ2-7 TRBV3-1 TGTGCCAGCAGCCAAGACCAGGTCGAGCAGTACTTC CASSQDQVEQYF
many - TRBJ2-7 TRBV28 TGTGCCAGCGGAACATTAGCGGAGGGGTCCTACGAGCAGTACTTC CASGTLAEGSYEQYF
few TRBD2 TRBJ2-7 TRBV4-1 TGCGCCAGCAGCCGACTTACTAGCGGGAGTGGATACGAGCAGTACTTC CASSRLTSGSGYEQYF
many - TRBJ2-3 TRBV28 TGTGCCAGTAGGAACCCTAACACAGATACGCAGTATTTT CASRNPNTDTQYF
- TRBD2 TRBJ2-1 TRBV6-5 TGTGCCAGCAGTTACTCTGGCCGGGCGGGAGGGGACAATGAGCAGTTCTTC CASSYSGRAGGDNEQFF
- - TRBJ2-5 TRBV5-1 TGCGCCAGCAGCTGGCCGGAGCGAGAGACCCAGTACTTC CASSWPERETQYF
few - TRBJ2-7 TRBV20-1 TGCAGTGCCATCGGGGCGGGACAGCTTTACGAGCAGTACTTC CSAIGAGQLYEQYF
- - TRBJ2-1 TRBV5-1 TGCGCCAGCAGTCAGGGGATCGACAATGAGCAGTTCTTC CASSQGIDNEQFF
few - TRBJ1-2 TRBV5-1 TGCGCCAGCAGCTATCCGGGACAAGGCTATGGCTACACCTTC CASSYPGQGYGYTF
- TRBD2 TRBJ2-1 TRBV7-9 TGTGCCAGCAGCCCAAGGGCTAGCGGGAGTTCGTCCTACAATGAGCAGTTCTTC CASSPRASGSSSYNEQFF
many TRBD1 TRBJ1-2 TRBV20-1 TGCAGTGCGAGGACAGGGGGAGGGTATGGCTACACCTTC CSARTGGGYGYTF
many - TRBJ2-2 TRBV3-1 TGTGCCAGCAGGGCTAGTGGGAGGAACACCGGGGAGCTGTTTTTT CASRASGRNTGELFF
once - TRBJ2-7 TRBV19 TGTGCCAGTATGCAAGGGGTCGAGCAGTACTTC CASMQGVEQYF
many - TRBJ2-7 TRBV30 TGTGCCTGGAGTGTAATCCGCACGTCGGGGACCTACGAGCAGTACTTC CAWSVIRTSGTYEQYF
many - TRBJ1-5 TRBV11-2 TGTGCCAGCAGCTTAGCCCCGGATCAGCCCCAGCATTTT CASSLAPDQPQHF
few TRBD2 TRBJ2-1 TRBV6-1 TGTGCCAGCAGTTATCTAGCGGGAGTAGCAAATGAGCAGTTCTTC CASSYLAGVANEQFF
- - TRBJ1-5 TRBV5-1 TGCGCCAGCAGCTTACGGGGGGACCTCAATCAGCCCCAGCATTTT CASSLRGDLNQPQHF
many TRBD1 TRBJ1-2 TRBV12-3/TRBV12-4 TGTGCCAGCAGTACACAGGGGGCGGCCGGCTACACCTTC CASSTQGAAGYTF
few - TRBJ2-1 TRBV4-1 TGCGCCAGCAGCCAAGAATCTAGCGTCGTTAGCTCCTACAATGAGCAGTTCTTC CASSQESSVVSSYNEQFF